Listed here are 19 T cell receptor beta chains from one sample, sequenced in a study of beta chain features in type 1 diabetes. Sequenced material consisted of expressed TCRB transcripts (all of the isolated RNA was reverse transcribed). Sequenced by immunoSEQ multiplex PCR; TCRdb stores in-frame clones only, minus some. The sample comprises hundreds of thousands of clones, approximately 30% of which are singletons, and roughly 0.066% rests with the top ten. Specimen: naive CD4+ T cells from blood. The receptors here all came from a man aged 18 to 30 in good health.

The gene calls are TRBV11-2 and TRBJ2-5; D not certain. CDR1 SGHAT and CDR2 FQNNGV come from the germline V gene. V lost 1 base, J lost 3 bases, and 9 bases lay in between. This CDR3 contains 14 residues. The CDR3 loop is CASSLGLREETQYF. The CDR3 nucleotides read TGTGCCAGCAGCTTAGGGCTTAGGGAAGAGACCCAGTACTTC.

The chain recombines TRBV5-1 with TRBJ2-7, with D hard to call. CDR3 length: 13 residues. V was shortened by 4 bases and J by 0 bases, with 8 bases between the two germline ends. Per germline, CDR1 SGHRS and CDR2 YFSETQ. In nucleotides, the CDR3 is TGCGCCAGCAGCACCTCGGCCTCCTACGAGCAGTACTTC. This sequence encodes CASSTSASYEQYF.

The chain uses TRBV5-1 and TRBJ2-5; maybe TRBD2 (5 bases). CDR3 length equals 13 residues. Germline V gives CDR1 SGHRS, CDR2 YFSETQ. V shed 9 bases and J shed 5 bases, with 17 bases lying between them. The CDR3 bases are TGCGCCACCCGGGAAGGGTTGAGGGAGACCCAGTACTTC. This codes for CATREGLRETQYF.

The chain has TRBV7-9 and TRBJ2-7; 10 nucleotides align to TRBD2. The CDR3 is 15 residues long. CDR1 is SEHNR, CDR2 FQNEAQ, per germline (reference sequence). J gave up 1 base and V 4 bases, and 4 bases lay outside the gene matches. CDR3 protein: CASSSETSGSYEQYF. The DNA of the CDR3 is TGTGCCAGCAGCTCAGAGACTAGCGGGTCCTACGAGCAGTACTTC.

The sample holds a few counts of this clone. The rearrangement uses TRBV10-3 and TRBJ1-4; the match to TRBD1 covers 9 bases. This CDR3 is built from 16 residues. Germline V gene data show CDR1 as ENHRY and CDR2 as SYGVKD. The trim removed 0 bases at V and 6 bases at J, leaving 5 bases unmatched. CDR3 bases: TGTGCCATCAGTGAGTCGAGGACAGGGGTGGATGAAAAACTGTTTTTT. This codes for CAISESRTGVDEKLFF.

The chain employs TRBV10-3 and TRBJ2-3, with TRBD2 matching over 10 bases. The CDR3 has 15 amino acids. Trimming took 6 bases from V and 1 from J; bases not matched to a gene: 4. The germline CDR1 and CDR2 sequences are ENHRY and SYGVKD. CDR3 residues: CAIRPSGSGTDTQYF. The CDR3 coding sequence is TGTGCCATCAGGCCTAGCGGGAGCGGCACAGATACGCAGTATTTT.

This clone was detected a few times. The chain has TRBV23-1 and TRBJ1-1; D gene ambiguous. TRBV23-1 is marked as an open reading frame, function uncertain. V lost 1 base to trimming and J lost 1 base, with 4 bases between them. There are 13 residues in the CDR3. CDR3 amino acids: CASSQLGNTEAFF. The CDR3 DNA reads TGCGCCAGCAGTCAATTGGGGAACACTGAAGCTTTCTTT.

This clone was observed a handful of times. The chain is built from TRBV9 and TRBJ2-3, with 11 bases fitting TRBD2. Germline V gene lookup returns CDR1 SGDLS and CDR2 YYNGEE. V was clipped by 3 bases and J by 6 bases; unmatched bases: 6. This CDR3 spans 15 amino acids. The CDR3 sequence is CASSAVLAGVDTQYF. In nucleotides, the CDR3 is TGTGCCAGCAGCGCCGTACTAGCGGGAGTTGATACGCAGTATTTT.

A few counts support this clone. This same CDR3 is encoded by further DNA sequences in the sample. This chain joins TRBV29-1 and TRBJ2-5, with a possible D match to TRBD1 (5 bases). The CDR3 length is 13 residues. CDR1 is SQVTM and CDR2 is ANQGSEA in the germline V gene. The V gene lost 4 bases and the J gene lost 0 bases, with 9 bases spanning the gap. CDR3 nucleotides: TGCAGCGTTGTGGGGCAGGACCAAGAGACCCAGTACTTC. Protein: CSVVGQDQETQYF.

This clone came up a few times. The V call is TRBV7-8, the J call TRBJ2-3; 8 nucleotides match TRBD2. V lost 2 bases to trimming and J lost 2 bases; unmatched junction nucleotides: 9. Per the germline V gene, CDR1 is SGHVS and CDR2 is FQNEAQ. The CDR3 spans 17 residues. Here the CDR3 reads CASSLRGGLAHTDTQYF. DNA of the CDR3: TGTGCCAGCAGCTTACGGGGTGGACTAGCCCACACAGATACGCAGTATTTT.

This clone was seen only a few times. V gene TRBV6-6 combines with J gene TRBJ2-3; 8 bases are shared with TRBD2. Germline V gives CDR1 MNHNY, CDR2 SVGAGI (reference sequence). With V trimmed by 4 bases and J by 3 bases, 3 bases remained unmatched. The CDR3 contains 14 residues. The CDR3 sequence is CASSSGLATDTQYF. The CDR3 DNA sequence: TGTGCCAGCAGTTCAGGACTAGCAACAGATACGCAGTATTTT.

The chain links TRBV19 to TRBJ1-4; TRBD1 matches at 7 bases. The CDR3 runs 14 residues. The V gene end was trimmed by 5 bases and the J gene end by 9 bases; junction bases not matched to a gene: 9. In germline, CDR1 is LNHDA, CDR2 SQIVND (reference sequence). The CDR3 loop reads CASSLTGDGKKLFF. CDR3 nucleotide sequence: TGTGCCAGTAGTTTAACAGGGGACGGGAAAAAACTGTTTTTT.

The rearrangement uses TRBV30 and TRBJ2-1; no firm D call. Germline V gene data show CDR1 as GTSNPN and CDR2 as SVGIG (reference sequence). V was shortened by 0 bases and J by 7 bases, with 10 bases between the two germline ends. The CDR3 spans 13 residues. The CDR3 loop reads CAWSVLALNEQFF. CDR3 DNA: TGTGCCTGGAGTGTATTAGCTTTGAATGAGCAGTTCTTC.

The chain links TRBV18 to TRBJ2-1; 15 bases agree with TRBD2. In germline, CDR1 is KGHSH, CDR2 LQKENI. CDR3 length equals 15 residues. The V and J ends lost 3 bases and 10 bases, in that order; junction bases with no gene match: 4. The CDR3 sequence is CASSPTGLAGGEQFF. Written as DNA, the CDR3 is TGTGCCAGCTCACCGACTGGACTAGCGGGAGGGGAGCAGTTCTTC.

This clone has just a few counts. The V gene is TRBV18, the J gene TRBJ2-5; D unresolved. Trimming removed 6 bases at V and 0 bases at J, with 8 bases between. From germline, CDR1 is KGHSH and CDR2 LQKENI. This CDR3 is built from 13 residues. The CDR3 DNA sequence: TGTGCCAGCTCGCTGACGGACCAAGAGACCCAGTACTTC. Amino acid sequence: CASSLTDQETQYF. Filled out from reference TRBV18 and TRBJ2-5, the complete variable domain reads NAGVMQNPRHLVRRRGQEARLRCSPMKGHSHVYWYRQLPEEGLKFMVYLQKENIIDESGMPKERFSAEFPKEGPSILRIQQVVRGDSAAYFCASSLTDQETQYFGPGTRLLVL.

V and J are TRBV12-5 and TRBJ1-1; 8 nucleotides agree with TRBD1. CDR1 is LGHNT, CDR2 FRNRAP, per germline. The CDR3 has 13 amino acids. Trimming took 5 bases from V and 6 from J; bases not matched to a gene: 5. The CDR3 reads CASGPTGEAEAFF. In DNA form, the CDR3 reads TGTGCTAGTGGTCCGACAGGGGAGGCTGAAGCTTTCTTT.

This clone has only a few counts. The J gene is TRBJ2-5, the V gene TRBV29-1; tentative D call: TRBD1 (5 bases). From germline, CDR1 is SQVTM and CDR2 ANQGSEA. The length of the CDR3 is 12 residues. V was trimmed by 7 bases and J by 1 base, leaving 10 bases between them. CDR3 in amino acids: CSAATVQETQYF. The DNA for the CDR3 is TGCAGCGCCGCGACAGTCCAAGAGACCCAGTACTTC.

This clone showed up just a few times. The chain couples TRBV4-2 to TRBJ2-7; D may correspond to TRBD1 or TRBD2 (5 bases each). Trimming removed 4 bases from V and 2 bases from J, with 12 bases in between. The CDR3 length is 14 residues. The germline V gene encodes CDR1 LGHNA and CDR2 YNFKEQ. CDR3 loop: CASSPGTNAYEQYF. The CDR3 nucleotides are TGTGCCAGCAGCCCGGGGACCAATGCCTACGAGCAGTACTTC.

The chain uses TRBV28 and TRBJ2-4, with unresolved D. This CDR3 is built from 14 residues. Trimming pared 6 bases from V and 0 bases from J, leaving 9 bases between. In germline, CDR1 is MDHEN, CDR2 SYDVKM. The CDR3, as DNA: TGTGCCAGCAGCCAACACCTAGCCAAAAACATTCAGTACTTC. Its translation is CASSQHLAKNIQYF.